This T cell receptor beta chain was documented in a study of identical twins. TCRdb passed the 5' RACE reads through MiXCR, listing each CDR3 protein once. The table records about 470,000 distinct CDR3 sequences, roughly a quarter of them present only once. Comments on this clonotype: The antigen is undetermined.

General study findings and limits: Analyses of zero insertions could, in part, be confounded by invariant MAIT and iNKT cells. Rather than following the same donors, the conclusions depended on cross-sectional statistical analysis.

V lost 7 bases and J 3 bases, leaving 13 bases between the germline ends. CDR3 length: 13 residues. The V gene's germline CDR1 is DFQATT and CDR2 SNEGSKA (reference sequence). The same sample was also studied in work on T cells expressing NK-cell markers. This second report adds: Researchers got TCR beta repertoires out of sorted CD3+CD56+NKG2C+, CD3+CD56+NKG2C- and CD3+CD56-NKG2C+ T cells.

The TCR sequence derives from a woman aged 18-29 years in good health. The rearrangement uses TRBV20-1 and TRBJ1-5; D is ambiguous. What was sequenced was CD4+ T cells sorted from blood. CDR3 loop: CSEPRRVNQPQHF. In DNA, the CDR3 is TGCAGTGAACCACGGCGGGTCAATCAGCCCCAGCATTTT.